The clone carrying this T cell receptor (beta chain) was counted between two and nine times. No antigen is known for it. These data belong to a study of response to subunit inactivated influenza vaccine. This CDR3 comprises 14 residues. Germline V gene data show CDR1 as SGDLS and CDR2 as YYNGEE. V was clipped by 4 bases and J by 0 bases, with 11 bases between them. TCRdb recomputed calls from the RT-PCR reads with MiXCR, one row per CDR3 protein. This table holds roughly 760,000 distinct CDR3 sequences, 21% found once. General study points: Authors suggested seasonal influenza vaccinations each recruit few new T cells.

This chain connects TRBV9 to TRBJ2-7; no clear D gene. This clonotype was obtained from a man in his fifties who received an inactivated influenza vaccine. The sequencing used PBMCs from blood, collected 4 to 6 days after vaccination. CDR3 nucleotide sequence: TGTGCCAGCAGCACACAACCACACTCCTACGAGCAGTACTTC. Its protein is CASSTQPHSYEQYF.